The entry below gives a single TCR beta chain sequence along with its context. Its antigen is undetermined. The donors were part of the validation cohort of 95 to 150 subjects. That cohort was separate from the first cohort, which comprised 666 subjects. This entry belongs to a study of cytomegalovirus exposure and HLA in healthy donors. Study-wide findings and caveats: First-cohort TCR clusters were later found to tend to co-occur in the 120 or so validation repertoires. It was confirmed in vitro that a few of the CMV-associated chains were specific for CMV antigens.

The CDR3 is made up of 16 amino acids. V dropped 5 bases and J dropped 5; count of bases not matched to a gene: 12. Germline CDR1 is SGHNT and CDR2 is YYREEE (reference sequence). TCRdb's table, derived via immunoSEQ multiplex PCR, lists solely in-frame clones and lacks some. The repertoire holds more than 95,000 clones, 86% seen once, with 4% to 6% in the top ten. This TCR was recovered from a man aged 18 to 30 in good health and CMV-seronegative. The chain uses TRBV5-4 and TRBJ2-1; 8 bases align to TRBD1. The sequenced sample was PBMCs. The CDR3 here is CASSPRRGRGDNEQFF. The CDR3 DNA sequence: TGTGCCAGCAGTCCACGCAGGGGGCGAGGCGACAATGAGCAGTTCTTC.